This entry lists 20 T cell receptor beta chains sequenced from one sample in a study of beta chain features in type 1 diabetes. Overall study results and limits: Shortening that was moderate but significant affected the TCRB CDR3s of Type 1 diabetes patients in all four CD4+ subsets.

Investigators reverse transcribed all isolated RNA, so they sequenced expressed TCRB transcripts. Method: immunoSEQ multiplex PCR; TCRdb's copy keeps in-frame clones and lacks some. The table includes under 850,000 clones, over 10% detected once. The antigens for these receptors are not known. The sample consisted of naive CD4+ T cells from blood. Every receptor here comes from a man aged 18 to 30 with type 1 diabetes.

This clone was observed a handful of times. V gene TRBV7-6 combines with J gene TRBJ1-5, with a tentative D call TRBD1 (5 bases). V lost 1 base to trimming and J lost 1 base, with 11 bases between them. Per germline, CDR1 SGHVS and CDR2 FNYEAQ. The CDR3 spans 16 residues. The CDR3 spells CASSLVLGPSNQPQHF. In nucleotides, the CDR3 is TGTGCCAGCAGCTTAGTGCTGGGACCAAGCAATCAGCCCCAGCATTTT.

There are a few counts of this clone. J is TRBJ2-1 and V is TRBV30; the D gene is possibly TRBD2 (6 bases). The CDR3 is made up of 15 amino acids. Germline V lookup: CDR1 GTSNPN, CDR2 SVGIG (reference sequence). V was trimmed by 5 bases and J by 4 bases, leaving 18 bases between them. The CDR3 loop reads CAWSRDFQEYNEQFF. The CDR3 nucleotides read TGTGCCTGGTCGCGGGATTTCCAAGAATACAATGAGCAGTTCTTC.

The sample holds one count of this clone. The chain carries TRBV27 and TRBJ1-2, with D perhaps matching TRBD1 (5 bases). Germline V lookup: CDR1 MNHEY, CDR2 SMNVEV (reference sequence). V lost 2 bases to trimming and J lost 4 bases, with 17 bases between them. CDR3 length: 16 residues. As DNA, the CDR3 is TGTGCCAGCAGTTTAAAAGTCCAGGGTTCGTTCTATGGCTACACCTTC. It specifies CASSLKVQGSFYGYTF.

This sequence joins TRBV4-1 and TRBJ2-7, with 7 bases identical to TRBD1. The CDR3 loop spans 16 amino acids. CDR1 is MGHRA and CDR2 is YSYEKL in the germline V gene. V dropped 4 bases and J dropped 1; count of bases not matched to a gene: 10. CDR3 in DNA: TGCGCCAGCAGCCGCTTGCCCGGGACAGTATCCTACGAGCAGTACTTC. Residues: CASSRLPGTVSYEQYF.

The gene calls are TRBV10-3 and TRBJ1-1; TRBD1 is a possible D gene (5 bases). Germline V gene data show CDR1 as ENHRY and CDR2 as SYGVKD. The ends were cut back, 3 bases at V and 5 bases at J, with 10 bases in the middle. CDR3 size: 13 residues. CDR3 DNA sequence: TGTGCCATCAGTGAAGGGACGTGGACTGAAGCTTTCTTT. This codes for CAISEGTWTEAFF.

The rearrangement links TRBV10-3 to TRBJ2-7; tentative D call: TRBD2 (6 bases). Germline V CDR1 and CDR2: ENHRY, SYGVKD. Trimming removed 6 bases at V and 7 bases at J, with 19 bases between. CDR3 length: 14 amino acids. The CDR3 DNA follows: TGTGCCATCAGCCCCGACCGATCTGGGGGGGAGCAGTACTTC. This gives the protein CAISPDRSGGEQYF.

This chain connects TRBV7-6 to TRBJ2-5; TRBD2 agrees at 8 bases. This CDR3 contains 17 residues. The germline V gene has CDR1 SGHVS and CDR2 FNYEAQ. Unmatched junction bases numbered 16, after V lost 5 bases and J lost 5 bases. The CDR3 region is CASSPWRGVPLEETQYF. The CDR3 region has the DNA TGTGCCAGCAGCCCTTGGCGGGGGGTTCCTCTAGAGGAGACCCAGTACTTC.

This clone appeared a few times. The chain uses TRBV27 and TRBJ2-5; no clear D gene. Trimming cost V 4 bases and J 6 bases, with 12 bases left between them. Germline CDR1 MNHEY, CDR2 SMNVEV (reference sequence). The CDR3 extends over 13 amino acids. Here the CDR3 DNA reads TGTGCCAGCAGTTACAAGGTCGAGCAGACCCAGTACTTC. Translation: CASSYKVEQTQYF.

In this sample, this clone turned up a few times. The CDR3: CASSEVTSSGNTIYF. CDR3 sequence (DNA): TGTGCCAGCAGTGAAGTGACAAGCTCTGGAAACACCATATATTTT. The chain is built from TRBV2 and TRBJ1-3; unclear D gene. Germline assignment: CDR1 SNHLY and CDR2 FYNNEI. The CDR3 is 15 residues long. Trimming cost V 1 base and J 0 bases, with 7 bases left between them.

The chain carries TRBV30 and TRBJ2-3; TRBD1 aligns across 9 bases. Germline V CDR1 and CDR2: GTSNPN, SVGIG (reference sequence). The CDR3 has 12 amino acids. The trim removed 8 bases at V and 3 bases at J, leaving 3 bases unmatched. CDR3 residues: CAGTGLTDTQYF. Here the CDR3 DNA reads TGTGCCGGGACAGGGTTGACAGATACGCAGTATTTT.

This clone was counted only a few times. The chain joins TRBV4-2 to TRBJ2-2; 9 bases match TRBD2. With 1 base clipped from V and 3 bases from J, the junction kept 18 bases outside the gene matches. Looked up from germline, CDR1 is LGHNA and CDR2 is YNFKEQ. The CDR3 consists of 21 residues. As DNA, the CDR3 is TGTGCCAGCAGCCAAGGGGCCTTTACAGCGGGGGGCCGAGGGGACACCGGGGAGCTGTTTTTT. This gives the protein CASSQGAFTAGGRGDTGELFF.

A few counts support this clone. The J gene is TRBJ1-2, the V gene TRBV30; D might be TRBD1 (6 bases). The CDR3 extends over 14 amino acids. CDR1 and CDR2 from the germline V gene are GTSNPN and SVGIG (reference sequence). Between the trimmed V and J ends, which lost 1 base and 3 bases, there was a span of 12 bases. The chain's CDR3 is CAWSAGTKYYGYTF. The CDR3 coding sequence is TGTGCCTGGAGTGCCGGGACAAAATACTATGGCTACACCTTC.

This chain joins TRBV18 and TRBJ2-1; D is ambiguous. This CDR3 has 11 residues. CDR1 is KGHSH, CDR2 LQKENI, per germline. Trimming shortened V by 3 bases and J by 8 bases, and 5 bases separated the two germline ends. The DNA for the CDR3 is TGTGCCAGCTCACCTCAGGATGAGCAGTTCTTC. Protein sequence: CASSPQDEQFF.

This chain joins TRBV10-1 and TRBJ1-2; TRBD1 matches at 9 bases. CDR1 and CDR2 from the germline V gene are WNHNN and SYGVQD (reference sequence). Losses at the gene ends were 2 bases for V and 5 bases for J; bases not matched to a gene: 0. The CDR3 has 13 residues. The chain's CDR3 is CASSEGQGYGYTF. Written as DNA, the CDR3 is TGCGCCAGCAGTGAGGGACAGGGGTATGGCTACACCTTC.

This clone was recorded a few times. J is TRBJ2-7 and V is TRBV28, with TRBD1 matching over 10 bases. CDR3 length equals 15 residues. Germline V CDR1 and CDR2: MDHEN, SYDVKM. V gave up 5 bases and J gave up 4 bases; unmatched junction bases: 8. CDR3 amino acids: CASSPAGTGAYEQYF. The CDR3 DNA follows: TGTGCCAGCAGTCCCGCCGGGACAGGGGCTTACGAGCAGTACTTC.

The CDR3 region is CTAGFLDTGELFF. The CDR3 DNA reads as TGCACCGCCGGGTTCTTGGACACCGGGGAGCTGTTTTTT. This chain joins TRBV29-1 and TRBJ2-2; D is ambiguous. This CDR3 contains 13 residues. Germline-derived CDR1 and CDR2 are SQVTM and ANQGSEA.

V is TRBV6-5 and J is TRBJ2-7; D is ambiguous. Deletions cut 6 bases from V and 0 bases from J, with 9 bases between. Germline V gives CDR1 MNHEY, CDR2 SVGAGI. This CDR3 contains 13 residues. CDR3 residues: CASSPAISYEQYF. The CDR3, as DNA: TGTGCCAGCAGCCCCGCCATCTCCTACGAGCAGTACTTC.

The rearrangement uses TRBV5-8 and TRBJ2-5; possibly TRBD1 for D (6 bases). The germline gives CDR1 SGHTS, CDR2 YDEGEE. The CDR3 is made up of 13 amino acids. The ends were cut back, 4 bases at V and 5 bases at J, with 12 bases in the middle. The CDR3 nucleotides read TGTGCCAGCAGCGTTGGGGGCCGGGAGACCCAGTACTTC. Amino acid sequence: CASSVGGRETQYF.

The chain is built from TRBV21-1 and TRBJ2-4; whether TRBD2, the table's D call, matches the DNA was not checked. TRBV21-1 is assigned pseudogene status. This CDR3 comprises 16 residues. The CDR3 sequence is CASSKRGNLAKNIQYF. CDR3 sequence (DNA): TGTGCCAGCAGCAAGCGGGGGAATCTAGCCAAAAACATTCAGTACTTC.

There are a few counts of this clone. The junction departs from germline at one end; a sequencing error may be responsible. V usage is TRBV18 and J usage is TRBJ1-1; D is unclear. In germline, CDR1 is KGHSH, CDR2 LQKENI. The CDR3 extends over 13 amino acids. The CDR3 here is CASSPPLLTEAFF. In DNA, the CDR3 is TGTGCCAGCTCCCCACCGCTACTCACTGAAGCTTTCTTT.